The present T cell receptor (beta chain) was sequenced within a study of cytomegalovirus exposure and HLA in healthy donors. V lost 3 bases, J lost 1 base, and 12 bases lay in between. The germline V gene has CDR1 KGHSH and CDR2 LQKENI. This CDR3 comprises 15 residues. While unrecorded immune exposures were likely, the donors were nominally healthy when sampled. PCR primers comprised 60 Vbeta and 13 Jbeta primers. Here immunoSEQ multiplex PCR was the method, and the copy in TCRdb shows in-frame clones only, minus some. The table includes around 140,000 clones, almost 85% detected once. Findings of the study overall: Reportedly, cytomegalovirus status was diagnosed with high sensitivity and specificity. In terms of immune exposure information, only CMV serostatus was available. A previous analysis found most TCR beta V segments productive roughly 87% or roughly 30% of the time.

Notes on this clone: Its antigen remains unknown.

Sequencing was carried out using PBMCs. The TCR was taken from a woman in her thirties or forties in good health and CMV-seronegative. The chain employs TRBV18 and TRBJ2-5; possibly TRBD1 for D (6 bases). CDR3 DNA: TGTGCCAGCTCACCGCCACAGGGCCTCCAAGAGACCCAGTACTTC. It encodes CASSPPQGLQETQYF.